This T cell receptor beta chain emerged from a study of cytomegalovirus exposure and HLA in healthy donors. Overall study results and limits: TCR beta chain V- and J-gene trimming was linked, in a later analysis, to a missense variant in DCLRE1C.

Germline-derived CDR1 and CDR2 are MDHEN and SYDVKM. The CDR3 spans 14 residues. This clone has only one observation. Its antigen is undetermined. One junction end disagrees with the germline gene, perhaps due to a read error. PCR was performed using 60 Vbeta and 13 Jbeta primers. The table came from immunoSEQ multiplex PCR; TCRdb's copy has only in-frame clones and leaves some out. The sample records about 150,000 clones, approximately 80% being singletons. This clonotype originated in a man between 18 and 35 years old in good health and CMV-seronegative. The genes are TRBV28 and TRBJ2-7; 9 bases agree with TRBD1. The sequencing input was PBMCs. The DNA of the CDR3 is TGTGCCACCAGTCCACAGGGGGCCTTCTACGAGCAGTACTTC. It is translated as CATSPQGAFYEQYF. Full variable domain (outside the CDR3, taken from reference TRBV28 and TRBJ2-7): DVKVTQSSRYLVKRTGEKVFLECVQDMDHENMFWYRQDPGLGLRLIYFSYDVKMKEKGDIPEGYSVSREKKERFSLILESASTNQTSMYLCATSPQGAFYEQYFGPGTRLTVT.